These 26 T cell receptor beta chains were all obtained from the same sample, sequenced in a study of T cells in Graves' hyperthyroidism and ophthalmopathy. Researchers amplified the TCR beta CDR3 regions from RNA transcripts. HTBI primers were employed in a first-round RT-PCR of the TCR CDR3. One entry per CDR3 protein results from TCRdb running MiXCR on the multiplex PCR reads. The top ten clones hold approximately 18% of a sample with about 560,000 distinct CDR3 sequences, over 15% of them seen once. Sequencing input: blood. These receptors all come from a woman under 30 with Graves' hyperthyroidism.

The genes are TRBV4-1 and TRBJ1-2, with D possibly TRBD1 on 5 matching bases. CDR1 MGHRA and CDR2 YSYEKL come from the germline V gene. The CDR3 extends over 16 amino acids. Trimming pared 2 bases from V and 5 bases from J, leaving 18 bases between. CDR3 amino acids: CASSQPLQGVGYGYTF. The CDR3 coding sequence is TGCGCCAGCAGCCAACCCCTTCAGGGAGTAGGATATGGCTACACCTTC.

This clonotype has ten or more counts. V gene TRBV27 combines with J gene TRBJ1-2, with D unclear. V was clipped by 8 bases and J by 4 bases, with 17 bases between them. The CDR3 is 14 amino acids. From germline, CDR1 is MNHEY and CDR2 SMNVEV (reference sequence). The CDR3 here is CASGRQPVSYGYTF. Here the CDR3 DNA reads TGTGCCAGCGGTCGACAACCGGTTAGCTATGGCTACACCTTC.

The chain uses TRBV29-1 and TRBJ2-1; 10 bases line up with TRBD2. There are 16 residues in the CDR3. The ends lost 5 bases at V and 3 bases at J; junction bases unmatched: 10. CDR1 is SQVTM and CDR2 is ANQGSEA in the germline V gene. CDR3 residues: CSVSSGLADHYNEQFF. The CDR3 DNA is TGCAGCGTTTCCTCTGGACTAGCGGATCACTACAATGAGCAGTTCTTC.

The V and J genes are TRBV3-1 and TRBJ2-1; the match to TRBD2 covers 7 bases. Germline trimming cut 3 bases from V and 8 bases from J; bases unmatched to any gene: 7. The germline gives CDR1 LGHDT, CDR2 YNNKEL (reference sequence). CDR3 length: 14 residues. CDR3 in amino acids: CASSHNLREYEQFF. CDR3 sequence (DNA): TGTGCCAGCAGCCATAACCTGCGGGAGTATGAGCAGTTCTTC.

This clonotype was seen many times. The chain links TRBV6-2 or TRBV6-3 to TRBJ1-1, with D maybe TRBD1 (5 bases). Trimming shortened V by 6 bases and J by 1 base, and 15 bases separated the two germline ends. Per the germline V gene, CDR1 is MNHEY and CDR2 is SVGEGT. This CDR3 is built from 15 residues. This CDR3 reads CASSHGGAGNTEAFF. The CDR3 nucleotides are TGTGCCAGCAGCCACGGGGGAGCGGGGAACACTGAAGCTTTCTTT.

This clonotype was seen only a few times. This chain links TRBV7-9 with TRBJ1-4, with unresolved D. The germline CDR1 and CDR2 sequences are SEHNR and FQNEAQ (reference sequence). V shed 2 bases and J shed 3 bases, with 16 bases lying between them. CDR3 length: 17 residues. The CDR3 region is CASSLFAQGRANEKLFF. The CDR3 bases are TGTGCCAGCAGCTTATTCGCTCAAGGGCGTGCTAATGAAAAACTGTTTTTT.

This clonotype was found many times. The CDR3 loop is CASSLAGGRTDTQYF. CDR3 in DNA: TGTGCCAGCAGTTTGGCCGGGGGACGCACAGATACGCAGTATTTT. The genes are TRBV28 and TRBJ2-3; D might be TRBD2 (6 bases). Trimming took off 3 bases at V and 1 base at J, with 11 bases between the two ends. The CDR3 totals 15 residues. Looked up from germline, CDR1 is MDHEN and CDR2 is SYDVKM.

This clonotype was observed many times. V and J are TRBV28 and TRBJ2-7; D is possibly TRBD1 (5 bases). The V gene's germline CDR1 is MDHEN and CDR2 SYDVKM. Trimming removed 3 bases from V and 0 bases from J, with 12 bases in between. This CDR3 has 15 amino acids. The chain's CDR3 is CASSFWQGSSYEQYF. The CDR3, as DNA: TGTGCCAGCAGTTTCTGGCAGGGTTCCTCCTACGAGCAGTACTTC.

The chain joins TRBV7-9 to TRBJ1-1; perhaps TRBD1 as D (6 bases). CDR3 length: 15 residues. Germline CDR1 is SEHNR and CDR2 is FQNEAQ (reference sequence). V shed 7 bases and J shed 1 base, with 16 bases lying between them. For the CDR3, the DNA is TGTGCCAGCAAGGGACTCCAGGGGACGAACACTGAAGCTTTCTTT. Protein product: CASKGLQGTNTEAFF.

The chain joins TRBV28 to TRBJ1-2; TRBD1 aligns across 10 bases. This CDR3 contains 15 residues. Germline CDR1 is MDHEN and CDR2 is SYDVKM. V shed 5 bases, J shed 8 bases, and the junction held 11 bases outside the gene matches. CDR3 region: CASSPPDRGAWGYTF. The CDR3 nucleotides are TGTGCCAGCAGTCCACCGGACAGGGGGGCTTGGGGCTACACCTTC.

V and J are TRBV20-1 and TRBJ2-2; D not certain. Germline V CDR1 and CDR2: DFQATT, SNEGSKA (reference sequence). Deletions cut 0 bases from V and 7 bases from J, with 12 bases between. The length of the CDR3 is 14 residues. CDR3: CSARDPSVGGELFF. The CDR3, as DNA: TGCAGTGCTAGAGATCCCTCGGTGGGCGGGGAGCTGTTTTTT.

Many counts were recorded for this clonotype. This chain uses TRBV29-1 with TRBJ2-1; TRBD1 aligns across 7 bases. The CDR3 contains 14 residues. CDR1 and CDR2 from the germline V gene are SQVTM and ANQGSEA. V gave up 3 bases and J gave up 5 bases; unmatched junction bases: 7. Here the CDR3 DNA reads TGCAGCGTTGATGCAGGGGGAACCAACAATGAGCAGTTCTTC. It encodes CSVDAGGTNNEQFF.

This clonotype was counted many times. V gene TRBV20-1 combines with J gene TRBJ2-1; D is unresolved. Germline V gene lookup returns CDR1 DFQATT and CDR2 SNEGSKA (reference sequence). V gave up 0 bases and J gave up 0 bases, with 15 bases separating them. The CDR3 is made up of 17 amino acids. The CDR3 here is CSAREAVQTLSYNEQFF. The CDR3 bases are TGCAGTGCTAGAGAGGCGGTTCAGACTCTCTCCTACAATGAGCAGTTCTTC.

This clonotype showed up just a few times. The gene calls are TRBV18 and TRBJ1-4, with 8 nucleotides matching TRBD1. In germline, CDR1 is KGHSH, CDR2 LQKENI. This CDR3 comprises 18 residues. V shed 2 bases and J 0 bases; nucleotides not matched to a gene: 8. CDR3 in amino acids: CASSPAQGELATNEKLFF. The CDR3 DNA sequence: TGTGCCAGCTCACCAGCACAGGGGGAGTTAGCAACTAATGAAAAACTGTTTTTT.

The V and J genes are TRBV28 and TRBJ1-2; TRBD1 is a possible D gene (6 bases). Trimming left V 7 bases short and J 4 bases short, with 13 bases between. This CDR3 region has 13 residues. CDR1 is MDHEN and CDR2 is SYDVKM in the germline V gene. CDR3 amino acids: CASKQGLPYGYTF. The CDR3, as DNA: TGTGCCAGCAAACAGGGCTTACCCTATGGCTACACCTTC.

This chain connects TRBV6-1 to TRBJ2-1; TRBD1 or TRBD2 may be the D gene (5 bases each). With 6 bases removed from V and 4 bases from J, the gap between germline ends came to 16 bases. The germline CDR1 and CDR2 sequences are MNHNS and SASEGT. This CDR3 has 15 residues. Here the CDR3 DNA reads TGTGCCAGCAGCTCCGGGGCAGGGAGTTACAATGAGCAGTTCTTC. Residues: CASSSGAGSYNEQFF.

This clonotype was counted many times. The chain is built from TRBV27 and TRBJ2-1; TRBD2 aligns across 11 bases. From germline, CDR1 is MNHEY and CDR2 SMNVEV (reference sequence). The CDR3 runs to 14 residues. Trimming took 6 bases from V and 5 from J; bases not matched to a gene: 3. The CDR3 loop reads CASRTSGIHNEQFF. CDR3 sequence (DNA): TGTGCCAGCAGGACTAGCGGGATTCACAATGAGCAGTTCTTC.

In nucleotides, the CDR3 is TGCGCCAGCAGTGAGGTCGGCAGGGGGCTGGGGGAGCAGTACTTC. Encoded protein: CASSEVGRGLGEQYF. The chain joins TRBV10-1 to TRBJ2-7, with 8 bases identical to TRBD1. The germline V gene encodes CDR1 WNHNN and CDR2 SYGVQD (reference sequence). The CDR3 is made up of 15 amino acids. J was trimmed by 7 bases and V by 2 bases; bases with no gene match: 10.

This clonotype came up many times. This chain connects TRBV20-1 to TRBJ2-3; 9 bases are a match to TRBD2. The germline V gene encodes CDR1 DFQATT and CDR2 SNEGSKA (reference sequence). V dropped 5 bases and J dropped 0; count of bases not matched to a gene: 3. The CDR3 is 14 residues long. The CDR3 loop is CSALAGASTDTQYF. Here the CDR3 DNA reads TGCAGTGCTTTAGCGGGGGCGAGCACAGATACGCAGTATTTT.

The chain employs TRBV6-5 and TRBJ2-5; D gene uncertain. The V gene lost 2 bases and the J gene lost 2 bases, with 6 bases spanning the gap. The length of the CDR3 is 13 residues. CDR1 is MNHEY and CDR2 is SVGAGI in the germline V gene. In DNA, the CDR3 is TGTGCCAGCAGTTACGGTGCACAAGAGACCCAGTACTTC. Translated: CASSYGAQETQYF.

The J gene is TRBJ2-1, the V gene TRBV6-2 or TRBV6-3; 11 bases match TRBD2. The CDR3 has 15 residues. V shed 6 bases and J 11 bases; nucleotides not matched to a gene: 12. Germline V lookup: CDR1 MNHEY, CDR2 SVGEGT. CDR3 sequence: CASRTPASGRIKQFF. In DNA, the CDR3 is TGTGCCAGCAGAACCCCGGCTAGCGGGAGGATCAAGCAGTTCTTC.

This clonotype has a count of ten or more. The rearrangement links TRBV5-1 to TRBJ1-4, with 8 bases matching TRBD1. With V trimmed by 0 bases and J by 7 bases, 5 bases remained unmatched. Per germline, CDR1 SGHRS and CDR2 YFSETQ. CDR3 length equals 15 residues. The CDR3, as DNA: TGCGCCAGCAGCTTGGGGACAGGGAGCGGTGAAAAACTGTTTTTT. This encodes CASSLGTGSGEKLFF.

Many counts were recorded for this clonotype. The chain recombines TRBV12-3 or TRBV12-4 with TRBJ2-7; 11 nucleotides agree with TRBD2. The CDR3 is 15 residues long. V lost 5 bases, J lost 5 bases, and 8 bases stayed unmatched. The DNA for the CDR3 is TGTGCCAGCAGTCCACTAGCGGGAGTTGGGGACGAGCAGTACTTC. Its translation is CASSPLAGVGDEQYF.

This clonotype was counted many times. The CDR3 bases are TGCAGTGCTAGAGATGCAAGCTACACCTTC. Its translation: CSARDASYTF. The rearrangement joins TRBV20-1 to TRBJ1-2, with no clear D. Trimming removed 0 bases at V and 9 bases at J, with 5 bases between. The CDR3 runs 10 residues. In germline, CDR1 is DFQATT, CDR2 SNEGSKA (reference sequence).

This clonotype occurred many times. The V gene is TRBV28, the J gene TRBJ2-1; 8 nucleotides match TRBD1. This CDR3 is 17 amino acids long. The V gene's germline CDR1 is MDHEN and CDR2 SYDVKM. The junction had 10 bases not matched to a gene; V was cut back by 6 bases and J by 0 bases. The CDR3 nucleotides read TGTGCCAGCAGAGATCCGGACAGGGCTTTCTCCTACAATGAGCAGTTCTTC. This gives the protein CASRDPDRAFSYNEQFF.

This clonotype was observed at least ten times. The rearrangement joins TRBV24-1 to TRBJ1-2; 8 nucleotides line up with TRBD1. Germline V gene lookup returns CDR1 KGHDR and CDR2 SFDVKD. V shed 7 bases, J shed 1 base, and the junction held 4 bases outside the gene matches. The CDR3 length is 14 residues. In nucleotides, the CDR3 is TGTGCCACCAGCCGGACAGGGAGTAACTATGGCTACACCTTC. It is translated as CATSRTGSNYGYTF.